The TCR beta chain under discussion was sequenced for a study of blood T cells in healthy people across ages. Study details: Every two T cells gave about one barcoded beta molecule via template switching.

CDR1 and CDR2 (germline): SQVTM, ANQGSEA. The CDR3 has 13 residues. V was trimmed by 3 bases and J by 1 base, leaving 10 bases between them. Sample-barcoded 5' priming and a J-beta primer mix drove a second PCR of roughly 7 to 11 cycles. The template-switch adaptor, which had 12 random nucleotides, put a tag on each cDNA molecule. TCRdb reprocessed the 5' RACE reads with MiXCR, giving one entry per CDR3 protein. The table shows about 1,000,000 distinct CDR3 sequences, with around 43% occurring only once. J is TRBJ2-7 and V is TRBV29-1; possibly TRBD2 for D (7 bases). Sequencing was performed on blood. This sequence originates from an older woman in good health. The CDR3 is CSVERGGSYEQYF. The CDR3 DNA is TGCAGCGTTGAGAGGGGGGGGTCCTACGAGCAGTACTTC.